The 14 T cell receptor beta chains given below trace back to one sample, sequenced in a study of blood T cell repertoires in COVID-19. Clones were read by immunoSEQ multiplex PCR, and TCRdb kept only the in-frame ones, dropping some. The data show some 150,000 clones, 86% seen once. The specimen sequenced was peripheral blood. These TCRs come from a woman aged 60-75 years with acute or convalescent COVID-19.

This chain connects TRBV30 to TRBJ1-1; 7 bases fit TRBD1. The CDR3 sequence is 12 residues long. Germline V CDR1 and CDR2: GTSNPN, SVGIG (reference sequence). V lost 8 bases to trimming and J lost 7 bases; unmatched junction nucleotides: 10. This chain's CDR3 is CAGIHRGREAFF. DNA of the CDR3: TGTGCCGGGATCCACAGGGGCCGTGAAGCTTTCTTT.

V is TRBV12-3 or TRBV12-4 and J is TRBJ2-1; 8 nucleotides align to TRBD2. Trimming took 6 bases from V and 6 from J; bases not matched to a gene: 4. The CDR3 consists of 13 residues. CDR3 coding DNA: TGTGCCAGCAGCCTTAGCGGGATCAATGAGCAGTTCTTC. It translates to CASSLSGINEQFF.

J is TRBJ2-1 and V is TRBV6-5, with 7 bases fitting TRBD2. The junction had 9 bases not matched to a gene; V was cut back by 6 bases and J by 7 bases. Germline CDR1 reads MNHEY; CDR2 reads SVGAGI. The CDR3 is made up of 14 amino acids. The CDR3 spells CASRDFGGGNEQFF. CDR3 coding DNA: TGTGCCAGCAGGGACTTCGGGGGAGGGAATGAGCAGTTCTTC.

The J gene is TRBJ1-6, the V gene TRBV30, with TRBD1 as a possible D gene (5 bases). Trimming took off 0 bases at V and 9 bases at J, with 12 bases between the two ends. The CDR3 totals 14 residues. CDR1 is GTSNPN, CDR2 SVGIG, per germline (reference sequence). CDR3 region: CAWSVVGVSSPLHF. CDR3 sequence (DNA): TGTGCCTGGAGTGTAGTAGGGGTGAGTTCACCCCTCCACTTT.

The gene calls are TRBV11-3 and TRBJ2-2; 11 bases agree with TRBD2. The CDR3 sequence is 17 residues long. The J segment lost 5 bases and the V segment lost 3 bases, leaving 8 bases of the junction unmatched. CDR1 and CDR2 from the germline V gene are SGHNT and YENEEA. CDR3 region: CASSFYSGGAKTGELFF. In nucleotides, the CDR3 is TGTGCCAGCAGCTTCTATAGCGGGGGGGCCAAAACCGGGGAGCTGTTTTTT.

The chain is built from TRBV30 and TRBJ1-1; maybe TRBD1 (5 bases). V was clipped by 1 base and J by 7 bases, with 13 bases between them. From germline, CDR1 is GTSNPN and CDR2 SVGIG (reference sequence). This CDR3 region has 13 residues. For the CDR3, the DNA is TGTGCCTGGAGTGGTCAGGGCGTTCATGAAGCTTTCTTT. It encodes CAWSGQGVHEAFF.

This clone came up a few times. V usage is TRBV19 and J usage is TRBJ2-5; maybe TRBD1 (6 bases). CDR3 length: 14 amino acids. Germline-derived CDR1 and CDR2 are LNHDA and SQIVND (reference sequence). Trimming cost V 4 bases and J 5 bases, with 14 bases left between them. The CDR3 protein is CASSKRGQGETQYF. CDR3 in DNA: TGTGCCAGTAGTAAGAGGGGCCAGGGGGAGACCCAGTACTTC.

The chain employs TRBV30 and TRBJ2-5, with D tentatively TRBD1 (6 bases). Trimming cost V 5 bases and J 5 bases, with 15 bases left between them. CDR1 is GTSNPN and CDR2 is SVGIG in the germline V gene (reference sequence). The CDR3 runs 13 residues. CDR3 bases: TGTGCCTGGGAAGCCGGGACAAGTGAGACCCAGTACTTC. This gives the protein CAWEAGTSETQYF. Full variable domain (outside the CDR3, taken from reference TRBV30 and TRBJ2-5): SQTIHQWPATLVQPVGSPLSLECTVEGTSNPNLYWYRQAAGRGLQLLFYSVGIGQISSEVPQNLSASRPQDRQFILSSKKLLLSDSGFYLCAWEAGTSETQYFGPGTRLLVL.

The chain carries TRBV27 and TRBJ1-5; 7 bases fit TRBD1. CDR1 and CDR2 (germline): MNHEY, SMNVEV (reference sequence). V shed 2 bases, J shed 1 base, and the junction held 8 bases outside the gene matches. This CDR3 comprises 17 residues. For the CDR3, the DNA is TGTGCCAGCAGTTTAAGGGGAACAGGGGCAAGCAATCAGCCCCAGCATTTT. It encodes CASSLRGTGASNQPQHF.

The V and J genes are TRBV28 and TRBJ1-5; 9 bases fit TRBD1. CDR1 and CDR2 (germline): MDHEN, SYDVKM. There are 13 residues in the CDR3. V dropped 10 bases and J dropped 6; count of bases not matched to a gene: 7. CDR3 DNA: TGTGCCACATACAGGGGGCCGTTTCAGCCCCAGCATTTT. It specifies CATYRGPFQPQHF. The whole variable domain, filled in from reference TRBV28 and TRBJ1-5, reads DVKVTQSSRYLVKRTGEKVFLECVQDMDHENMFWYRQDPGLGLRLIYFSYDVKMKEKGDIPEGYSVSREKKERFSLILESASTNQTSMYLCATYRGPFQPQHFGDGTRLSIL.

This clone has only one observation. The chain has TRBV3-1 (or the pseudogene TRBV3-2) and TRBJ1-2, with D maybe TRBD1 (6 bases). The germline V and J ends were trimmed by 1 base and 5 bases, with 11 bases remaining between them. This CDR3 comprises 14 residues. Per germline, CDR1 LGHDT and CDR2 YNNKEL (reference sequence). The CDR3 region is CASSQGRQVYGYTF. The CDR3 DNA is TGTGCCAGCAGCCAAGGGAGACAGGTTTATGGCTACACCTTC.

The CDR3: CASSQKESGGGITGELFF. The CDR3 DNA follows: TGCGCCAGCAGCCAAAAGGAAAGCGGCGGAGGGATCACCGGGGAGCTGTTTTTT. The chain carries TRBV4-1 and TRBJ2-2; D might be TRBD2 (6 bases). The CDR3 is 18 amino acids. V shed 2 bases and J shed 4 bases, with 20 bases lying between them. Germline CDR1 is MGHRA and CDR2 is YSYEKL.

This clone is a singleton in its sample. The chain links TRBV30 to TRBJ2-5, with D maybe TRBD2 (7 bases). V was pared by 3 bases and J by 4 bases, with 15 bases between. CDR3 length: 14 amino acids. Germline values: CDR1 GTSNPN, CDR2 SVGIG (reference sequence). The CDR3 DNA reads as TGTGCCTGGAGCCCTACACGGGGGGCAGAGACCCAGTACTTC. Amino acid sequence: CAWSPTRGAETQYF. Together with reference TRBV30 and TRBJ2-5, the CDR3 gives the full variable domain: SQTIHQWPATLVQPVGSPLSLECTVEGTSNPNLYWYRQAAGRGLQLLFYSVGIGQISSEVPQNLSASRPQDRQFILSSKKLLLSDSGFYLCAWSPTRGAETQYFGPGTRLLVL.

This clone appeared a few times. The CDR3 sequence is CATSRDEAPAPTEQYF. The CDR3 region has the DNA TGTGCCACCAGCAGAGATGAGGCCCCAGCACCGACCGAGCAGTACTTC. V usage is TRBV15 and J usage is TRBJ2-7; D gene ambiguous. CDR1 and CDR2 from the germline V gene are LNHNV and YYDKDF (reference sequence). The CDR3 extends over 16 amino acids. V was trimmed by 0 bases and J by 6 bases, leaving 18 bases between them.